These T cell receptor beta chains were read from a single sample in a study of blood T cell repertoires in COVID-19. Produced via immunoSEQ multiplex PCR; TCRdb's table is partial and in-frame only. The table records 180,000 or so clones, over 80% of them present only once. The sample comprised PBMCs or T cells enriched from blood (not recorded which). The source is a woman aged 45-60 years who had recovered from COVID-19. CDR3s include the opening cysteine and the closing phenylalanine or tryptophan. D genes are given only for firm matches. Size tells how often a clone was seen (once, few, many) or the class of an expanded clone, and some rows leave it out.

d_call: TRBD2; clone_size: few; j_call: TRBJ2-5; v_call: TRBV5-6; cdr3_aa: CASSLRLAGGETQYF; cdr3_nt: TGTGCCAGCAGCTTGAGGTTGGCGGGGGGAGAGACCCAGTACTTC
d_call: .; clone_size: .; j_call: TRBJ1-1; v_call: TRBV27; cdr3_aa: CASRGAGTEAFF; cdr3_nt: TGTGCCAGCCGGGGGGCGGGAACTGAAGCTTTCTTT
d_call: .; clone_size: .; j_call: TRBJ1-1; v_call: TRBV7-3; cdr3_aa: CASSQGPILSGSEAFF; cdr3_nt: TGTGCCAGCAGCCAGGGCCCAATCCTTAGCGGCTCTGAAGCTTTCTTT
d_call: TRBD2; clone_size: .; j_call: TRBJ2-3; v_call: TRBV3-1/TRBV3-2; cdr3_aa: CASSQTRLAGVADTQYF; cdr3_nt: TGTGCCAGCAGCCAGACCCGACTAGCGGGAGTGGCAGATACGCAGTATTTT
d_call: TRBD1; clone_size: .; j_call: TRBJ1-3; v_call: TRBV9; cdr3_aa: CASSAPGTAGNTIYF; cdr3_nt: TGTGCCAGCAGCGCCCCAGGGACAGCTGGAAACACCATATATTTT
d_call: TRBD1; clone_size: .; j_call: TRBJ1-2; v_call: TRBV6-5; cdr3_aa: CASSYSRDRSIPYTF; cdr3_nt: TGTGCCAGCAGTTACTCAAGGGACAGATCAATCCCCTACACCTTC
d_call: .; clone_size: .; j_call: TRBJ1-4; v_call: TRBV3-1/TRBV3-2; cdr3_aa: CASSQLAGPNEKLFF; cdr3_nt: TGTGCCAGCAGCCAATTGGCAGGGCCTAATGAAAAACTGTTTTTT
d_call: TRBD2; clone_size: .; j_call: TRBJ2-1; v_call: TRBV7-9; cdr3_aa: CASSTIAGGYNEQFF; cdr3_nt: TGTGCCAGCAGCACCATAGCGGGGGGTTACAATGAGCAGTTCTTC
d_call: TRBD1; clone_size: .; j_call: TRBJ2-1; v_call: TRBV7-2; cdr3_aa: CASSPPDRGNSYNEQFF; cdr3_nt: TGTGCCAGCAGCCCACCCGACAGGGGGAACTCCTACAATGAGCAGTTCTTC
d_call: .; clone_size: .; j_call: TRBJ1-5; v_call: TRBV5-6; cdr3_aa: CASSYSGFGQPQHF; cdr3_nt: TGTGCCAGCAGCTATTCAGGGTTCGGTCAGCCCCAGCATTTT
d_call: .; clone_size: .; j_call: TRBJ1-2; v_call: TRBV19; cdr3_aa: CATSLGELYGYTF; cdr3_nt: TGTGCCACCTCCCTTGGGGAGCTCTATGGCTACACCTTC
d_call: .; clone_size: .; j_call: TRBJ2-6; v_call: TRBV7-2; cdr3_aa: CASSKSGLSGANVLTF; cdr3_nt: TGTGCCAGCAGCAAAAGTGGGCTCTCTGGGGCCAACGTCCTGACTTTC
d_call: .; clone_size: .; j_call: TRBJ1-2; v_call: TRBV19; cdr3_aa: CASSNRANYGYTF; cdr3_nt: TGTGCCAGTAGCAACAGGGCTAACTATGGCTACACCTTC
d_call: TRBD2; clone_size: .; j_call: TRBJ2-4; v_call: TRBV7-2; cdr3_aa: CASSPGGGADIQYF; cdr3_nt: TGTGCCAGCAGCCCTGGGGGGGGAGCAGACATTCAGTACTTC
d_call: .; clone_size: .; j_call: TRBJ1-1; v_call: TRBV3-1/TRBV3-2; cdr3_aa: CASSHLTGMGEAFF; cdr3_nt: TGTGCCAGCAGCCACTTAACAGGGATGGGTGAAGCTTTCTTT
d_call: .; clone_size: .; j_call: TRBJ1-1; v_call: TRBV5-4; cdr3_aa: CASNVNREKGTEAFF; cdr3_nt: TGTGCCAGCAACGTTAACAGGGAAAAAGGCACTGAAGCTTTCTTT
d_call: TRBD1; clone_size: .; j_call: TRBJ1-2; v_call: TRBV27; cdr3_aa: CASSDRENYGYTF; cdr3_nt: TGTGCCAGCAGTGACAGGGAGAACTATGGCTACACCTTC
d_call: .; clone_size: few; j_call: TRBJ2-2; v_call: TRBV27; cdr3_aa: CASSLAQVNTGELFF; cdr3_nt: TGTGCCAGCAGTTTGGCTCAGGTGAACACCGGGGAGCTGTTTTTT
d_call: .; clone_size: .; j_call: TRBJ1-5; v_call: TRBV4-1; cdr3_aa: CATSSAGGSRPQHF; cdr3_nt: TGCGCCACCTCGTCTGCGGGGGGGTCGAGGCCCCAGCATTTT
d_call: .; clone_size: .; j_call: TRBJ1-4; v_call: TRBV7-8; cdr3_aa: CASSPRVNEKLFF; cdr3_nt: TGTGCCAGCAGCCCCAGGGTTAATGAAAAACTGTTTTTT
d_call: .; clone_size: .; j_call: TRBJ1-1; v_call: TRBV7-3; cdr3_aa: CASSLQPVTEAFF; cdr3_nt: TGTGCCAGCAGCTTACAACCGGTAACTGAAGCTTTCTTT
d_call: .; clone_size: .; j_call: TRBJ1-2; v_call: TRBV11-2; cdr3_aa: CASSPPRQGYGYTF; cdr3_nt: TGTGCCAGCAGCCCCCCCCGCCAGGGCTATGGCTACACCTTC
d_call: .; clone_size: once; j_call: TRBJ1-5; v_call: TRBV28; cdr3_aa: CASSPGGFGNQPQHF; cdr3_nt: TGTGCCAGCAGCCCCGGGGGTTTTGGCAATCAGCCCCAGCATTTT
d_call: .; clone_size: .; j_call: TRBJ2-2; v_call: TRBV7-7; cdr3_aa: CASSLAAAGAHGELFF; cdr3_nt: TGTGCTAGCAGCTTAGCGGCCGCAGGGGCACACGGGGAGCTGTTTTTT
d_call: .; clone_size: .; j_call: TRBJ1-1; v_call: TRBV19; cdr3_aa: CASSIQRGAGAFF; cdr3_nt: TGTGCCAGTAGTATCCAACGGGGGGCTGGCGCTTTCTTT
d_call: .; clone_size: .; j_call: TRBJ1-5; v_call: TRBV13; cdr3_aa: CASSSGTNQPQHF; cdr3_nt: TGTGCCAGCAGCTCGGGAACCAATCAGCCCCAGCATTTT
d_call: .; clone_size: .; j_call: TRBJ1-2; v_call: TRBV7-8; cdr3_aa: CASSLAPGGGYGYTF; cdr3_nt: TGTGCCAGCAGCTTAGCCCCCGGCGGGGGCTATGGCTACACCTTC
d_call: .; clone_size: .; j_call: TRBJ1-5; v_call: TRBV6-5; cdr3_aa: CASSINRVSNQPQHF; cdr3_nt: TGTGCCAGCAGTATAAACAGGGTTAGCAATCAGCCCCAGCATTTT